The 10 T cell receptor beta chains presented below share a single source sample, sequenced in a study of Graves' ophthalmopathy and Graves' hyperthyroidism (dated 2018 in TCRdb). The sequencing machine was an Illumina HiSeq 2000. For repertoire sequencing, the TCR beta CDR3 regions were amplified from RNA transcripts. The first round of RT-PCR was done with HTBI primers and the Qiagen OneStep RT-PCR kit, and was followed by a second round of multiplex PCR, then size selection and purification. TCRdb took the public reads, trimmed them with fastp at Q25, ran MiXCR for clone calling and kept in-frame beta chains. For every CDR3 protein sequence, its rows merge into one entry that carries the most common genes and DNA. This sample is represented by around 40,000 distinct CDR3 sequences; approximately 52% of them were singletons. Roughly 18% of the sample comes from the top ten. Input material: peripheral blood. These receptors came from an adult man with Graves' ophthalmopathy.

This rearrangement joins TRBV20-1 to TRBJ2-1, with 10 bases fitting TRBD1. With 5 bases clipped from V and 6 bases from J, the junction kept 4 bases outside the gene matches. The CDR3 sequence is 13 residues long. Germline CDR1 is DFQATT and CDR2 is SNEGSKA (reference sequence). The DNA for the CDR3 is TGCAGTGCTTCCGGGACAGGGGTCAATGAGCAGTTCTTC. This codes for CSASGTGVNEQFF.

This clonotype was detected many times. This rearrangement joins TRBV20-1 to TRBJ2-3; weak D call: TRBD2 (5 bases). Germline loops: CDR1 DFQATT, CDR2 SNEGSKA (reference sequence). V was cut by 1 base and J by 5 bases, with 13 bases left in between. The CDR3 has 14 amino acids. The CDR3 nucleotides read TGCAGTGCTAGAGCGCGAGGGTTTAGAGATACGCAGTATTTT. Translated, it gives CSARARGFRDTQYF.

This clonotype was picked up many times. The gene calls are TRBV20-1 and TRBJ2-1; D not certain. This CDR3 spans 14 amino acids. CDR1 DFQATT and CDR2 SNEGSKA come from the germline V gene (reference sequence). The V and J ends lost 1 base and 10 bases respectively, with 17 bases between them. CDR3 loop: CSARVRATAREQFF. CDR3 DNA: TGCAGTGCTAGAGTTCGGGCCACTGCGAGAGAGCAGTTCTTC.

This clonotype was counted ten times or more. The rearrangement uses TRBV11-2 and TRBJ1-1; D unresolved. This CDR3 has 11 residues. V was clipped by 1 base and J by 12 bases, with 9 bases between them. CDR1 is SGHAT, CDR2 FQNNGV, per germline. The chain's CDR3 is CASSLAGRSFF. The CDR3 region has the DNA TGTGCCAGCAGCTTAGCGGGGAGGTCTTTCTTT.

To note about this clonotype: Since a much larger clone is just one base distant, this may be a read error. V usage is TRBV27 and J usage is TRBJ1-4; D not resolved. The germline CDR1 and CDR2 sequences are MNHEY and SMNVEV (reference sequence). CDR3 size: 13 residues. The DNA of the CDR3 is TGTGCCGGCAGTCCCACAGTGGGGGAAAAACTGTTTTTT. Its translation is CAGSPTVGEKLFF.

V and J are TRBV15 and TRBJ1-5; no clear D gene. The CDR3 length is 13 residues. The germline V gene encodes CDR1 LNHNV and CDR2 YYDKDF (reference sequence). V was pared by 4 bases and J by 3 bases, with 7 bases between. The CDR3, as DNA: TGTGCCACCAGCAAAGAAGCCAATCAGCCCCAGCATTTT. It yields the protein CATSKEANQPQHF. The full variable domain, in which reference TRBV15 and TRBJ1-5 provide the parts outside the CDR3, is DAMVIQNPRYQVTQFGKPVTLSCSQTLNHNVMYWYQQKSSQAPKLLFHYYDKDFNNEADTPDNFQSRRPNTSFCFLDIRSPGLGDTAMYLCATSKEANQPQHFGDGTRLSIL.

This clonotype qualifies as medium-sized. The CDR3 sequence is CSATPTDGYTF. For the CDR3, the DNA is TGCAGTGCTACCCCGACAGATGGCTACACCTTC. This chain connects TRBV20-1 to TRBJ1-2; maybe TRBD1 (5 bases). The CDR3 consists of 11 residues. Germline V gives CDR1 DFQATT, CDR2 SNEGSKA (reference sequence). V shed 4 bases and J shed 6 bases, with 9 bases lying between them.

This rearrangement joins TRBV5-1 to TRBJ1-1; maybe TRBD1 (6 bases). The CDR3 spans 16 residues. CDR1 and CDR2 from the germline V gene are SGHRS and YFSETQ. With 0 bases removed from V and 2 bases from J, the gap between germline ends came to 14 bases. This chain's CDR3 is CASSLVAGAGNTEAFF. Written as DNA, the CDR3 is TGCGCCAGCAGCTTGGTGGCAGGGGCTGGAAACACTGAAGCTTTCTTT.

The chain combines TRBV14 with TRBJ2-7; TRBD1 aligns across 9 bases. The CDR3 contains 17 residues. Germline CDR1 reads SGHDN; CDR2 reads FVKESK. CDR3: CASGQKQTGQGTYEQYV. In nucleotides, the CDR3 is TGTGCCAGCGGCCAAAAACAAACCGGACAGGGGACCTACGAGCAGTACGTC.

The CDR3 sequence is CASRGQRTGELFF. Here the CDR3 DNA reads TGTGCCAGCCGGGGACAGAGAACCGGGGAGCTGTTTTTT. The chain is built from TRBV2 and TRBJ2-2, with 7 bases lining up with TRBD1. CDR1 is SNHLY, CDR2 FYNNEI, per germline. J gave up 5 bases and V 8 bases, and 5 bases lay outside the gene matches. CDR3 size: 13 residues.